This passage covers 21 T cell receptor beta chains from one sample sequenced in a study of blood T cell repertoires in COVID-19. Some clones are missing from TCRdb's copy, which holds only in-frame ones; the method was immunoSEQ multiplex PCR. The data show about 360,000 clones, 75% to 90% seen once. The sequencing input was peripheral blood. These receptors came from a woman in her sixties with COVID-19, enrolled during active disease.

V usage is TRBV28 and J usage is TRBJ1-1, with a weak D call TRBD1 (6 bases). V was clipped by 2 bases and J by 0 bases, with 13 bases between them. Germline CDR1 reads MDHEN; CDR2 reads SYDVKM. The CDR3 contains 16 residues. The CDR3 nucleotides are TGTGCCAGCAGTTTACAGGGGCTTGGCTTGAACACTGAAGCTTTCTTT. Translated: CASSLQGLGLNTEAFF.

The chain is built from TRBV15 and TRBJ2-3; 7 positions agree with TRBD1. The CDR3 contains 16 residues. CDR1 is LNHNV and CDR2 is YYDKDF in the germline V gene (reference sequence). The V gene end was trimmed by 3 bases and the J gene end by 2 bases; junction bases not matched to a gene: 8. CDR3 nucleotide sequence: TGTGCCACCAGCAGCCGGGACAGATACCCCACAGATACGCAGTATTTT. As protein: CATSSRDRYPTDTQYF.

The chain combines TRBV19 with TRBJ1-5; D is uncertain. The CDR3 is 13 amino acids. Trimming pared 6 bases from V and 3 bases from J, leaving 9 bases between. The germline V gene has CDR1 LNHDA and CDR2 SQIVND (reference sequence). CDR3 nucleotides: TGTGCCAGTAGCCTCGAGGTCAATCAGCCCCAGCATTTT. Its translation: CASSLEVNQPQHF. The whole variable domain, remainder taken from reference TRBV19 and TRBJ1-5, is DGGITQSPKYLFRKEGQNVTLSCEQNLNHDAMYWYRQDPGQGLRLIYYSQIVNDFQKGDIAEGYSVSREKKESFPLTVTSAQKNPTAFYLCASSLEVNQPQHFGDGTRLSIL.

The rearrangement links TRBV11-2 to TRBJ1-5; maybe TRBD1 (6 bases). This CDR3 comprises 14 residues. Between the trimmed V and J ends, which lost 4 bases and 3 bases, there was a span of 10 bases. CDR1 SGHAT and CDR2 FQNNGV come from the germline V gene. The CDR3 bases are TGTGCCAGCAGCTCGACAGGTCTCAATCAGCCCCAGCATTTT. Its translation: CASSSTGLNQPQHF. Complete variable domain (other parts from reference TRBV11-2 and TRBJ1-5): EAGVAQSPRYKIIEKRQSVAFWCNPISGHATLYWYQQILGQGPKLLIQFQNNGVVDDSQLPKDRFSAERLKGVDSTLKIQPAKLEDSAVYLCASSSTGLNQPQHFGDGTRLSIL.

V and J are TRBV6-6 and TRBJ2-3; TRBD2 matches 7 bases. J lost 0 bases, V lost 10 bases, and 4 bases had no gene match. Germline CDR1 is MNHNY and CDR2 is SVGAGI (reference sequence). The CDR3 totals 13 residues. CDR3 protein: CATWGGSTDTQYF. The DNA of the CDR3 is TGTGCCACCTGGGGGGGGAGCACAGATACGCAGTATTTT.

The rearrangement joins TRBV10-3 to TRBJ2-3, with 11 bases aligning to TRBD2. J gave up 6 bases and V 10 bases, and 12 bases lay outside the gene matches. The CDR3 totals 15 residues. Germline CDR1 and CDR2: ENHRY and SYGVKD. Here the CDR3 DNA reads TGTGCCACTCTCTCTAGCGGGGGGACACTTGATACGCAGTATTTT. The encoded protein is CATLSSGGTLDTQYF.

The chain couples TRBV6-1 to TRBJ1-2; D gene unclear. This CDR3 region has 16 residues. Per the germline V gene, CDR1 is MNHNS and CDR2 is SASEGT. V was pared by 0 bases and J by 8 bases, with 19 bases between. The CDR3 DNA reads TGTGCCAGCAGTGAAGCTTTGTATGGTCCTCTAGAAGGCTACACCTTC. It is translated as CASSEALYGPLEGYTF.

This rearrangement joins TRBV6-6 to TRBJ2-5; 7 nucleotides agree with TRBD1. The CDR3 is 13 residues long. The V and J ends lost 5 bases and 5 bases, in that order; junction bases with no gene match: 5. Looked up from germline, CDR1 is MNHNY and CDR2 is SVGAGI (reference sequence). CDR3 nucleotide sequence: TGTGCCAGCAGTACAGGGGTGGTGGAGACCCAGTACTTC. Its protein product is CASSTGVVETQYF.

The genes are TRBV7-2 and TRBJ1-2; D unresolved. Germline V lookup: CDR1 SGHTA, CDR2 FQGNSA. This CDR3 is built from 15 residues. The V end was cut by 5 bases, the J end by 3 bases, with 16 bases between. In nucleotides, the CDR3 is TGTGCCAGCAGCGCCCCGCGGGGTTCAGACTATGGCTACACCTTC. Residues: CASSAPRGSDYGYTF.

This chain links TRBV9 with TRBJ2-5; 11 bases match TRBD1. The junction had 5 bases not matched to a gene; V was cut back by 3 bases and J by 4 bases. In germline, CDR1 is SGDLS, CDR2 YYNGEE. The CDR3 runs to 15 residues. The CDR3 nucleotides read TGTGCCAGCAGCGCCCGGGACAGGGGGTCAGAGACCCAGTACTTC. Amino acids: CASSARDRGSETQYF. The complete variable domain, with remaining parts taken from reference TRBV9 and TRBJ2-5, reads DSGVTQTPKHLITATGQRVTLRCSPRSGDLSVYWYQQSLDQGLQFLIQYYNGEERAKGNILERFSAQQFPDLHSELNLSSLELGDSALYFCASSARDRGSETQYFGPGTRLLVL.

V usage is TRBV12-3 or TRBV12-4 and J usage is TRBJ1-1; TRBD1 agrees at 7 bases. With V trimmed by 2 bases and J by 4 bases, 1 base remained unmatched. The CDR3 runs 13 residues. The CDR3 reads CASSLSGGTEAFF. The CDR3 DNA is TGTGCCAGCAGTTTATCAGGGGGCACTGAAGCTTTCTTT.

The chain recombines TRBV5-1 with TRBJ2-7, with a weak D call TRBD2 (5 bases). The germline gives CDR1 SGHRS, CDR2 YFSETQ. The V end lost 0 bases, the J end lost 7 bases, and 17 bases lay between the germline ends. This CDR3 has 15 residues. CDR3 coding DNA: TGCGCCAGCAGCTTGGTTTGGGCCGCTGAGGGTGAGCAGTACTTC. Encoded protein: CASSLVWAAEGEQYF.

J is TRBJ2-7 and V is TRBV11-3; 10 nucleotides match TRBD1. CDR1 and CDR2 from the germline V gene are SGHNT and YENEEA. J was trimmed by 7 bases and V by 0 bases; bases with no gene match: 12. There are 17 residues in the CDR3. CDR3 protein: CASSLDTETGGRREQYF. The CDR3 DNA is TGTGCCAGCAGCTTAGATACGGAGACAGGGGGCCGGCGGGAGCAGTACTTC.

This sequence joins TRBV13 and TRBJ2-2, with TRBD1 identical over 8 bases. Germline CDR1 reads PRHDT; CDR2 reads FYEKMQ (reference sequence). The CDR3 loop spans 15 amino acids. V shed 4 bases and J 6 bases; nucleotides not matched to a gene: 7. CDR3 sequence reads: CASSWKRQGPGELFF. CDR3 coding DNA: TGTGCCAGCAGCTGGAAACGACAGGGGCCCGGGGAGCTGTTTTTT.

V is TRBV6-2 or TRBV6-3 and J is TRBJ2-1, with D possibly matching TRBD1 (6 bases). There are 15 residues in the CDR3. CDR1 is MNHEY and CDR2 is SVGEGT in the germline V gene. V gave up 6 bases and J gave up 3 bases, with 15 bases separating them. CDR3 loop: CASSQDRSDYNEQFF. As DNA, the CDR3 is TGTGCCAGCAGCCAGGACAGATCGGACTACAATGAGCAGTTCTTC.

The V call is TRBV29-1, the J call TRBJ2-7, with D perhaps TRBD1 (5 bases). V was trimmed by 4 bases and J by 1 base, leaving 23 bases between them. The CDR3 is 17 amino acids. Looked up from germline, CDR1 is SQVTM and CDR2 is ANQGSEA. CDR3 region: CSVAMPEGAYPSYEQYF. CDR3 coding DNA: TGCAGCGTTGCTATGCCTGAAGGGGCTTACCCTTCCTACGAGCAGTACTTC.

The J gene is TRBJ1-2, the V gene TRBV25-1; 9 positions agree with TRBD1. Germline-derived CDR1 and CDR2 are MGHDK and SYGVNS. The V gene end was trimmed by 6 bases and the J gene end by 4 bases; junction bases not matched to a gene: 6. This CDR3 has 14 residues. DNA of the CDR3: TGTGCCAGCAGAAACAGGGGGCGCCCCTATGGCTACACCTTC. Translated: CASRNRGRPYGYTF.

CDR3 in amino acids: CASSYYTDTQYF. The CDR3 DNA reads as TGTGCCAGCAGCTACTACACAGATACGCAGTATTTT. The chain is built from TRBV9 and TRBJ2-3; D ambiguous. Germline V gene sequence: CDR1 SGDLS, CDR2 YYNGEE. Trimming pared 4 bases from V and 2 bases from J, leaving 5 bases between. The CDR3 runs to 12 residues. The variable domain in full, with the rest retrieved from reference TRBV9 and TRBJ2-3, is DSGVTQTPKHLITATGQRVTLRCSPRSGDLSVYWYQQSLDQGLQFLIQYYNGEERAKGNILERFSAQQFPDLHSELNLSSLELGDSALYFCASSYYTDTQYFGPGTRLTVL.

The chain uses TRBV6-2 or TRBV6-3 and TRBJ1-2; a weak D match, TRBD1 (5 bases). The germline CDR1 and CDR2 sequences are MNHEY and SVGEGT. There are 14 residues in the CDR3. Trimming cost V 4 bases and J 4 bases, with 13 bases left between them. In nucleotides, the CDR3 is TGTGCCAGCAGTTTGACCCGACAGTCCTATGGCTACACCTTC. Protein: CASSLTRQSYGYTF.

On this clone itself: This sample includes further DNA sequences coding for the same CDR3. The V gene is TRBV5-6, the J gene TRBJ2-7; unclear D gene. V lost 0 bases, J lost 4 bases, and 2 bases lay in between. CDR3 length: 11 residues. Per germline, CDR1 SGHDT and CDR2 YYEEEE. Written as DNA, the CDR3 is TGTGCCAGCAGCTTGGCGTACGAGCAGTACTTC. This encodes CASSLAYEQYF. The variable domain in full, with the rest retrieved from reference TRBV5-6 and TRBJ2-7, is DAGVTQSPTHLIKTRGQQVTLRCSPKSGHDTVSWYQQALGQGPQFIFQYYEEEERQRGNFPDRFSGHQFPNYSSELNVNALLLGDSALYLCASSLAYEQYFGPGTRLTVT.

The chain combines TRBV6-2 or TRBV6-3 with TRBJ2-3, with D possibly being TRBD1 (5 bases). Between the trimmed V and J ends, which lost 5 bases and 3 bases, there was a span of 18 bases. The germline V gene encodes CDR1 MNHEY and CDR2 SVGEGT. The CDR3 is 16 residues long. CDR3 loop: CASSSRKGRQTDTQYF. The CDR3 DNA follows: TGTGCCAGCAGTAGTCGGAAGGGGCGTCAAACAGATACGCAGTATTTT.